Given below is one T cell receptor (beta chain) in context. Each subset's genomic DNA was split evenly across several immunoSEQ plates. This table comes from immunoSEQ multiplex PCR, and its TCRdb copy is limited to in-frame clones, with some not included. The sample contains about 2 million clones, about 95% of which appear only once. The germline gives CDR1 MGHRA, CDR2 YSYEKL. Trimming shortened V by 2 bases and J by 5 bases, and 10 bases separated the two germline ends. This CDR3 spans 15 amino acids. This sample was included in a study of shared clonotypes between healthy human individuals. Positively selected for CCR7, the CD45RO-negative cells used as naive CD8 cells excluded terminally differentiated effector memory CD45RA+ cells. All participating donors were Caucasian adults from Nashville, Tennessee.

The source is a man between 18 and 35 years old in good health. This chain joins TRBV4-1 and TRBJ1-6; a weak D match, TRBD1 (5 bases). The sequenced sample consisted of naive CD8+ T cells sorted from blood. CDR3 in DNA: TGCGCCAGCAGCCAAATAAAAGGGGATAATTCACCCCTCCACTTT. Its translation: CASSQIKGDNSPLHF.